There are many counts of the clone carrying this TCR beta chain. Its antigen is still unknown. It was by quantitative 5'-RACE with molecular barcodes that TCR beta libraries were made. In TCRdb, the 5' RACE reads were re-called with MiXCR into one record per CDR3 protein. This table holds 450,000 to 550,000 distinct CDR3 sequences, about 5.7% found once. The data originate from a study of CD8 T cells in ankylosing spondylitis. The CDR3 contains 14 residues. Germline V gives CDR1 SGHTA, CDR2 FQGNSA. V dropped 5 bases and J dropped 6 bases, with 16 bases sitting between them. General observations from the study: A TCR beta motif made of under 10 highly homologous variants seemed typical of ankylosing spondylitis blood. A CD8+ phenotype characterized the disease-linked clones, which were relatively rare in peripheral blood. Earlier authors reported some of these motif variants in reactive arthritis synovial fluid and blood.

The V and J genes are TRBV7-2 and TRBJ1-2; D perhaps matches TRBD1 (5 bases). The clonotype was recovered from a male donor with ankylosing spondylitis. Sample: blood, either unsorted or a sorted T cell fraction (not recorded which). The CDR3 DNA is TGTGCCAGCAGCCAAGGGGTGACAGAGAATGGCTACACCTTC. Its translation: CASSQGVTENGYTF.